The 21 T cell receptor beta chains below all came from one sample that was sequenced in a study of blood T cell repertoires in COVID-19. Produced via immunoSEQ multiplex PCR; TCRdb's table is partial and in-frame only. The repertoire holds over 120,000 clones, with roughly 80% as singletons. The specimen sequenced was peripheral blood. All receptors come from a man aged 70 or older who had recovered from COVID-19.

The chain joins TRBV3-1 (or the pseudogene TRBV3-2) to TRBJ2-5; 12 bases line up with TRBD2. The CDR3 extends over 16 amino acids. Germline-derived CDR1 and CDR2 are LGHDT and YNNKEL (reference sequence). J lost 2 bases, V lost 2 bases, and 3 bases had no gene match. CDR3 bases: TGTGCCAGCAGCCAACGACTAGCGGGAGTGCAAGAGACCCAGTACTTC. This encodes CASSQRLAGVQETQYF.

This clone was found a few times. The rearrangement joins TRBV18 to TRBJ2-5, with D perhaps matching TRBD2 (6 bases). V lost 3 bases to trimming and J lost 3 bases, with 8 bases between them. The CDR3 loop spans 13 amino acids. CDR1 and CDR2 (germline): KGHSH, LQKENI. CDR3 nucleotides: TGTGCCAGCTCACCCGGAGGGGAAGAGACCCAGTACTTC. Translating it yields CASSPGGEETQYF.

The rearrangement uses TRBV3-1 (or the pseudogene TRBV3-2) and TRBJ2-7; 10 nucleotides align to TRBD1. Trimming at V came to 4 bases and at J to 5 bases, leaving 8 bases not matched to a gene. CDR3 size: 15 residues. Per the germline V gene, CDR1 is LGHDT and CDR2 is YNNKEL (reference sequence). CDR3 region: CASSPSGTGDDEQYF. The CDR3 DNA reads as TGTGCCAGCAGCCCCTCCGGGACAGGGGACGACGAGCAGTACTTC.

The genes are TRBV27 and TRBJ1-1, with D perhaps TRBD1 (6 bases). V was clipped by 1 base and J by 4 bases, with 13 bases between them. Germline loops: CDR1 MNHEY, CDR2 SMNVEV (reference sequence). CDR3 length: 15 residues. The CDR3 is CASSLWEGVATEAFF. The CDR3 bases are TGTGCCAGCAGTTTATGGGAGGGGGTGGCCACTGAAGCTTTCTTT.

A single count supports this clone. V gene TRBV5-8 combines with J gene TRBJ2-1; TRBD2 might be the D (6 bases). Between the trimmed V and J ends, which lost 3 bases and 9 bases, there was a span of 16 bases. Germline V gene lookup returns CDR1 SGHTS and CDR2 YDEGEE. This CDR3 comprises 14 residues. CDR3 sequence: CASSYWTTRGEQFF. In DNA form, the CDR3 reads TGTGCCAGCAGCTACTGGACTACTAGGGGTGAGCAGTTCTTC.

This chain connects TRBV6-5 to TRBJ2-7, with 8 bases identical to TRBD1. The V gene's germline CDR1 is MNHEY and CDR2 SVGAGI. After removal of 7 bases from V and 5 bases from J, the junction contained 10 bases not matched to a gene. This CDR3 is built from 14 residues. CDR3 coding DNA: TGTGCCAGCACTCCCCAGGGGGCTGAGGACGAGCAGTACTTC. As protein: CASTPQGAEDEQYF.

The V gene is TRBV5-1, the J gene TRBJ2-7, with TRBD1 matching over 9 bases. The CDR3 length is 15 residues. With V trimmed by 4 bases and J by 4 bases, 9 bases remained unmatched. CDR1 is SGHRS, CDR2 YFSETQ, per germline. Here the CDR3 reads CASSQTGGAGYEQYF. CDR3 in DNA: TGCGCCAGCAGCCAAACAGGGGGCGCGGGTTACGAGCAGTACTTC.

The chain couples TRBV7-8 to TRBJ1-5, with D possibly being TRBD1 (5 bases). V was pared by 2 bases and J by 5 bases, with 13 bases between. CDR3 length: 15 residues. CDR1 is SGHVS, CDR2 FQNEAQ, per germline. As DNA, the CDR3 is TGTGCCAGCAGCTTATATCCGACAGAGGATCAGCCCCAGCATTTT. Translation: CASSLYPTEDQPQHF. The entire variable domain, with the rest obtained from reference TRBV7-8 and TRBJ1-5, is as follows: GAGVSQSPRYKVAKRGQDVALRCDPISGHVSLFWYQQALGQGPEFLTYFQNEAQLDKSGLPSDRFFAERPEGSVSTLKIQRTQQEDSAVYLCASSLYPTEDQPQHFGDGTRLSIL.

In nucleotides, the CDR3 is TGTGCCTGGAGTTCAGGACTAGCGGGAGTGGCAGATACGCAGTATTTT. Its translation is CAWSSGLAGVADTQYF. The chain carries TRBV30 and TRBJ2-3; 13 nucleotides agree with TRBD2. CDR3 length: 16 amino acids. Germline CDR1 and CDR2: GTSNPN and SVGIG (reference sequence). The V gene end was trimmed by 2 bases and the J gene end by 4 bases; junction bases not matched to a gene: 6.

The chain joins TRBV27 to TRBJ2-7, with a weak D call TRBD1 (6 bases). Germline CDR1 is MNHEY and CDR2 is SMNVEV (reference sequence). V lost 0 bases, J lost 3 bases, and 15 bases lay in between. CDR3 length: 16 amino acids. CDR3 loop: CASSLSWDTEHYEQYF. In DNA form, the CDR3 reads TGTGCCAGCAGTTTATCGTGGGACACCGAGCACTACGAGCAGTACTTC.

The gene calls are TRBV10-3 and TRBJ2-7; D is possibly TRBD2 (6 bases). The ends were cut back, 3 bases at V and 6 bases at J, with 18 bases in the middle. The CDR3 contains 15 residues. Germline lookup yields CDR1 ENHRY and CDR2 SYGVKD. DNA of the CDR3: TGTGCCATCAGTGATTTAGGACTATACCATCTCGAGCAGTACTTC. It yields the protein CAISDLGLYHLEQYF.

The gene calls are TRBV19 and TRBJ2-2; D unresolved. The germline V gene has CDR1 LNHDA and CDR2 SQIVND (reference sequence). Between the trimmed V and J ends, which lost 1 base and 8 bases, there was a span of 2 bases. CDR3 size: 11 residues. CDR3 nucleotides: TGTGCCAGTAGTATAGTAGGGGAGCTGTTTTTT. Protein product: CASSIVGELFF.

This sequence joins TRBV18 and TRBJ2-7; D call uncertain. The CDR3 is 14 residues long. Trimming pared 0 bases from V and 2 bases from J, leaving 8 bases between. The germline CDR1 and CDR2 sequences are KGHSH and LQKENI. The CDR3 bases are TGTGCCAGCTCACCACCCTCGGTTCCCTACGAGCAGTACTTC. Residues: CASSPPSVPYEQYF.

CDR3 sequence: CASSITRQPQHF. The DNA for the CDR3 is TGTGCCAGTAGTATAACTCGACAGCCCCAGCATTTT. This chain joins TRBV19 and TRBJ1-5; D is unclear. Germline CDR1 is LNHDA and CDR2 is SQIVND (reference sequence). V lost 2 bases to trimming and J lost 7 bases, with 6 bases between them. The CDR3 has 12 amino acids.

The chain carries TRBV9 and TRBJ2-1; perhaps TRBD2 as D (6 bases). Germline lookup yields CDR1 SGDLS and CDR2 YYNGEE. Trimming cost V 4 bases and J 4 bases, with 18 bases left between them. CDR3 length: 16 amino acids. This chain's CDR3 is CASSPKGTGAYNEQFF. CDR3 in DNA: TGTGCCAGCAGCCCCAAGGGGACGGGAGCTTACAATGAGCAGTTCTTC.

V gene TRBV24-1 combines with J gene TRBJ2-4, with D possibly being TRBD2 (6 bases). CDR3 length equals 17 residues. V dropped 4 bases and J dropped 0 bases, with 15 bases sitting between them. From germline, CDR1 is KGHDR and CDR2 SFDVKD. The CDR3: CATSDPPEGLAKNIQYF. In DNA form, the CDR3 reads TGTGCCACCAGTGACCCACCGGAGGGCCTAGCCAAAAACATTCAGTACTTC.

The V and J genes are TRBV4-3 and TRBJ2-1; 8 bases align to TRBD2. The germline V gene encodes CDR1 LGHNA and CDR2 YSLEER. V dropped 4 bases and J dropped 0; count of bases not matched to a gene: 14. The CDR3 consists of 19 residues. The CDR3 DNA follows: TGCGCCAGCAGCCGAATACTAGCGGCCCCCGGGAACTCCTACAATGAGCAGTTCTTC. Translated: CASSRILAAPGNSYNEQFF.

The chain couples TRBV5-1 to TRBJ2-5, with 9 bases aligning to TRBD1. Germline V gene lookup returns CDR1 SGHRS and CDR2 YFSETQ. J was trimmed by 2 bases and V by 4 bases; bases with no gene match: 9. The CDR3 runs 16 residues. CDR3: CASSLTGTGLQETQYF. CDR3 bases: TGCGCCAGCAGCCTAACCGGGACAGGGTTACAAGAGACCCAGTACTTC.

This rearrangement joins TRBV4-1 to TRBJ2-7; the match to TRBD2 covers 10 bases. The CDR3 loop spans 15 amino acids. Trimming removed 2 bases from V and 4 bases from J; junction bases left unmatched: 5. Germline-derived CDR1 and CDR2 are MGHRA and YSYEKL. The CDR3, as DNA: TGCGCCAGCAGCCAACTCCTAGCGGGAGTGTACGAGCAGTACTTC. Protein: CASSQLLAGVYEQYF.

The table lists this clone with a count of one. The CDR3 sequence is CASGGQETQYF. DNA of the CDR3: TGTGCCAGCGGCGGACAAGAGACCCAGTACTTC. The chain joins TRBV6-4 to TRBJ2-5; no clear D. Germline V gene data show CDR1 as MRHNA and CDR2 as SNTAGT. The CDR3 loop spans 11 amino acids. Trimming took off 8 bases at V and 2 bases at J, with 6 bases between the two ends.

The CDR3 here is CATSTWDRDTGELFF. In DNA, the CDR3 is TGTGCCACCAGCACATGGGACAGGGACACCGGGGAGCTGTTTTTT. The chain joins TRBV15 to TRBJ2-2, with 9 bases fitting TRBD1. The CDR3 has 15 residues. Germline CDR1 LNHNV, CDR2 YYDKDF (reference sequence). The J segment lost 3 bases and the V segment lost 4 bases, leaving 3 bases of the junction unmatched.